This TCR beta chain was captured by sequencing in a study of blood T cell repertoires in COVID-19. Study summary: The United States, Italy and Spain provided the acute and convalescent COVID-19 samples. The analysed material was cDNA or gDNA that came from T cells, B-cell-depleted T cells, or PBMCs.

Germline trimming cut 3 bases from V and 1 base from J; bases unmatched to any gene: 7. This CDR3 is built from 15 residues. Germline assignment: CDR1 GTSNPN and CDR2 SVGIG (reference sequence). In the study's own analysis: How many nucleated cells were present was estimated from reference gene primer amplification. Produced via immunoSEQ multiplex PCR; TCRdb's table is partial and in-frame only. That table is the source of V, J and clone size, and D and trimming were worked out from the DNA. The profile shows nearly 70,000 clones, roughly 90% of them singletons. Recruited during active infection, patients (from Seattle) were subsequently followed longitudinally.

The TCR comes from a man aged 35-49 years with COVID-19, enrolled during active disease. Sequencing was done on a sample of peripheral blood. V gene TRBV30 combines with J gene TRBJ2-7; 9 nucleotides match TRBD2. The CDR3 spells CAWSALAGLSYEQYF. Written as DNA, the CDR3 is TGTGCCTGGAGCGCCCTAGCGGGATTATCCTACGAGCAGTACTTC.